This T cell receptor beta chain was profiled in a study of cytomegalovirus exposure and HLA in healthy donors. Sequencing used immunoSEQ multiplex PCR; TCRdb keeps in-frame clones, though not all of them. The repertoire holds around 200,000 clones, roughly 77% seen once, with roughly 1.2% in the top ten. J was trimmed by 0 bases and V by 7 bases; bases with no gene match: 5. This CDR3 is built from 14 residues. Germline V gene sequence: CDR1 LNHDA, CDR2 SQIVND (reference sequence). The material sequenced was PBMCs. The sequence came from a woman aged 25 to 39 in good health and CMV-seronegative. The chain has TRBV19 and TRBJ1-2; TRBD1 aligns across 7 bases. CDR3 sequence reads: CASTTDRANYGYTF. The CDR3 nucleotides are TGTGCCAGTACCACCGACAGGGCTAACTATGGCTACACCTTC.